This TCR beta chain was found in a study of T cell changes during pregnancy in multiple sclerosis. TCRdb's copy holds only in-frame clones and misses some; the assay was immunoSEQ multiplex PCR. The data contain tens of thousands of clones, about 92% of them seen just once; the ten biggest clones take up about 2.9%. The germline V gene encodes CDR1 KGHSH and CDR2 LQKENI. The CDR3 spans 14 residues. The ends were cut back, 3 bases at V and 8 bases at J, with 13 bases in the middle. The input for sequencing was peripheral blood, taken in the second trimester of pregnancy. The TCR was taken from a female donor in good health, enrolled as a control in a pregnancy study. The chain combines TRBV18 with TRBJ1-4; D gene unclear. The CDR3 DNA reads as TGTGCCAGCTCACCCACATCAGCGGGAGAAAAACTGTTTTTT. Translating gives CASSPTSAGEKLFF.